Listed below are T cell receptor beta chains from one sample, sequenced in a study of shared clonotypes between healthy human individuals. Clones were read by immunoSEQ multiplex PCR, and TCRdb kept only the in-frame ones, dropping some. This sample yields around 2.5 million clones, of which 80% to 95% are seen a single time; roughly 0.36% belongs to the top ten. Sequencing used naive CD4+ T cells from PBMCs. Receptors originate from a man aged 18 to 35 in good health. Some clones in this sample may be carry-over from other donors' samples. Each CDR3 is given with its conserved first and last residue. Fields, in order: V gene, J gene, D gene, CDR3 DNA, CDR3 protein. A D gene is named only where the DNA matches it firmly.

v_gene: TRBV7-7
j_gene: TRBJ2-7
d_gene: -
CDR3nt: TGTGCCAGCAGCCCCCAGTATGGCTTCAACGAGCAGTACTTC
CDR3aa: CASSPQYGFNEQYF

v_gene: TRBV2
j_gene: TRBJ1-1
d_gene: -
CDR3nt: TGTGCCAGCAGTGAGACTCGGAGAAACACTGAAGCTTTCTTT
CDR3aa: CASSETRRNTEAFF

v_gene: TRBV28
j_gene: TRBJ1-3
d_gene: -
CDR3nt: TGTGCCAGCAGTTTTGACGGAAACACCATATATTTT
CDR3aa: CASSFDGNTIYF

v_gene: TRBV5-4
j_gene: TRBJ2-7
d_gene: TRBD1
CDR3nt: TGTGCCAGCAGATTATCAGGGACAGCCTCCTACGAGCAGTACTTC
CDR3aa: CASRLSGTASYEQYF

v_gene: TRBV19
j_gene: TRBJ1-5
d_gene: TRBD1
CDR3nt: TGTGCCAGTAGTATGAGGACAGGGGGCGTTGGTCAGCCCCAGCATTTT
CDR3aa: CASSMRTGGVGQPQHF

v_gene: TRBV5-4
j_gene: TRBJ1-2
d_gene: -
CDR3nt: TGTGCCAGCAGACCCCCAACGGAGGACTATGGCTACACCTTC
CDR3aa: CASRPPTEDYGYTF

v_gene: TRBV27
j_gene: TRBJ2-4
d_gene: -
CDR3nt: TGTGCCAGCAGTTTACGGCACGCCCCGTTAGCCAAAAACATTCAGTACTTC
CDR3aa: CASSLRHAPLAKNIQYF

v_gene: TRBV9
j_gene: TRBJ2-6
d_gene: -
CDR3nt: TGTGCCAGCAGCGTTCAACAGACCTCTGGGGCCAACGTCCTGACTTTC
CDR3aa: CASSVQQTSGANVLTF

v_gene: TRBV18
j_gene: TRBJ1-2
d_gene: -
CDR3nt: TGTGCCAGCTCACCCTTGACAGGAGGCGAACTAAACTATGGCTACACCTTC
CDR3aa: CASSPLTGGELNYGYTF

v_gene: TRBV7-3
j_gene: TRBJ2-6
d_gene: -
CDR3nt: TGTGCCAGCAGCCAGCCAGGGGCTTTTACTTCTGGGGCCAACGTCCTGACTTTC
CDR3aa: CASSQPGAFTSGANVLTF

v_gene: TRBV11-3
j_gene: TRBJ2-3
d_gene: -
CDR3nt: TGTGCCAGCAGCTTAGGAAGCGATACGCAGTATTTT
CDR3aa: CASSLGSDTQYF

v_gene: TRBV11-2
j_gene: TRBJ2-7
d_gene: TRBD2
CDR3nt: TGTGCCAGCAGCTCCGCTGGAACTAGCGTATACGAGCAGTACTTC
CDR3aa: CASSSAGTSVYEQYF